A single sample gave rise to the 20 T cell receptor beta chains below, sequenced in a study of blood T cell repertoires in COVID-19. Assay used: immunoSEQ multiplex PCR; TCRdb lists only in-frame clones, some missing. Of around 130,000 clones in the sample, over 75% were seen once. The sequenced sample was peripheral blood. All receptors come from a man between 65 and 80 years old with active COVID-19.

The chain uses TRBV14 and TRBJ1-1, with D possibly TRBD1 on 6 matching bases. V lost 4 bases and J 3 bases, leaving 12 bases between the germline ends. The CDR3 is 14 residues long. The germline gives CDR1 SGHDN, CDR2 FVKESK. The CDR3 DNA reads TGTGCCAGCAGCCTCACAGGGTGGGACACTGAAGCTTTCTTT. As protein: CASSLTGWDTEAFF.

The J gene is TRBJ1-4, the V gene TRBV15; TRBD1 aligns across 7 bases. CDR3 size: 15 residues. The V and J ends lost 3 bases and 7 bases, in that order; junction bases with no gene match: 8. CDR1 is LNHNV, CDR2 YYDKDF, per germline (reference sequence). The CDR3 spells CATSSQNRGTEKLFF. In DNA form, the CDR3 reads TGTGCCACCAGCAGCCAAAACAGGGGAACTGAAAAACTGTTTTTT.

The chain couples TRBV14 to TRBJ2-5; D ambiguous. Deletions cut 4 bases from V and 0 bases from J, with 15 bases between. In germline, CDR1 is SGHDN, CDR2 FVKESK. The CDR3 loop spans 16 amino acids. CDR3 coding DNA: TGTGCCAGCAGCCCCCTAATTGCCCTGTACCAAGAGACCCAGTACTTC. Amino acids: CASSPLIALYQETQYF.

The chain joins TRBV27 to TRBJ2-7, with D possibly TRBD2 on 6 matching bases. CDR3 length: 14 residues. V lost 2 bases to trimming and J lost 4 bases, with 12 bases between them. Germline V CDR1 and CDR2: MNHEY, SMNVEV (reference sequence). The chain's CDR3 is CASSLTGTEYEQYF. CDR3 DNA: TGTGCCAGCAGTTTAACCGGGACTGAGTACGAGCAGTACTTC.

The rearrangement uses TRBV5-5 and TRBJ1-1; D call uncertain. Germline lookup yields CDR1 SGHKS and CDR2 YYEKEE (reference sequence). V lost 1 base to trimming and J lost 7 bases, with 8 bases between them. The CDR3 consists of 12 residues. The CDR3 bases are TGTGCCAGCAGCTTGTACAGCCTTGAAGCTTTCTTT. It is translated as CASSLYSLEAFF.

DNA of the CDR3: TGTGCCAGCAGCCTGGGGCCCACAGATACGCAGTATTTT. It specifies CASSLGPTDTQYF. V usage is TRBV6-4 and J usage is TRBJ2-3; possible D gene TRBD1, 5 bases. V was pared by 6 bases and J by 2 bases, with 9 bases between. CDR3 length: 13 residues. CDR1 is MRHNA and CDR2 is SNTAGT in the germline V gene.

The sample holds one count of this clone. This sequence joins TRBV9 and TRBJ1-2; TRBD1 matches 7 bases. The CDR3 covers 16 residues. The J segment lost 8 bases and the V segment lost 4 bases, leaving 17 bases of the junction unmatched. Per germline, CDR1 SGDLS and CDR2 YYNGEE. CDR3 residues: CASSPRQGGGAWGYTF. The CDR3 DNA sequence: TGTGCCAGCAGCCCTAGGCAGGGGGGTGGAGCATGGGGCTACACCTTC.

The gene calls are TRBV7-2 and TRBJ1-3; D perhaps matches TRBD1 (5 bases). V was trimmed by 1 base and J by 0 bases, leaving 13 bases between them. Looked up from germline, CDR1 is SGHTA and CDR2 is FQGNSA. The CDR3 length is 17 residues. CDR3 DNA: TGTGCCAGCAGCTTAGTGCCACAGGCCGACTCTGGAAACACCATATATTTT. Translating it yields CASSLVPQADSGNTIYF.

The chain joins TRBV19 to TRBJ2-7; possibly TRBD2 for D (5 bases). Trimming left V 10 bases short and J 4 bases short, with 17 bases between. Germline loops: CDR1 LNHDA, CDR2 SQIVND (reference sequence). The CDR3 loop spans 13 amino acids. Written as DNA, the CDR3 is TGTGCCACTTCCGGGGAGAATCGGTACGAGCAGTACTTC. Its translation is CATSGENRYEQYF.

The chain employs TRBV28 and TRBJ2-1; 7 bases map to TRBD2. With V trimmed by 5 bases and J by 5 bases, 12 bases remained unmatched. CDR3 size: 16 residues. CDR1 is MDHEN, CDR2 SYDVKM, per germline. In DNA, the CDR3 is TGTGCCAGCAGTCGCCCCCGGGACTACCGGGACAATGAGCAGTTCTTC. It is translated as CASSRPRDYRDNEQFF.

V is TRBV7-2 and J is TRBJ1-1; D gene ambiguous. Looked up from germline, CDR1 is SGHTA and CDR2 is FQGNSA. Trimming removed 6 bases from V and 1 base from J, with 9 bases in between. CDR3 length equals 13 residues. The CDR3 DNA reads as TGTGCCAGCAGTTTCTCTCCGAACACTGAAGCTTTCTTT. This gives the protein CASSFSPNTEAFF.

V usage is TRBV19 and J usage is TRBJ1-2; 9 nucleotides line up with TRBD1. V trimming: 7 bases; J trimming: 4 bases; junction bases outside the gene matches: 10. The CDR3 has 15 residues. CDR1 LNHDA and CDR2 SQIVND come from the germline V gene (reference sequence). Here the CDR3 DNA reads TGTGCCAGTAAACCCGGGACAGGGCCTTTCTATGGCTACACCTTC. Its translation: CASKPGTGPFYGYTF.

The chain employs TRBV27 and TRBJ1-1, with 7 nucleotides matching TRBD1. The V segment lost 5 bases and the J segment 0 bases; nucleotides outside the gene matches: 3. The CDR3 spans 14 residues. CDR1 and CDR2 from the germline V gene are MNHEY and SMNVEV (reference sequence). The CDR3 region is CASSETGLNTEAFF. The CDR3 coding sequence is TGTGCCAGCAGTGAGACAGGGCTGAACACTGAAGCTTTCTTT.

This rearrangement joins TRBV19 to TRBJ2-7; the D gene is possibly TRBD2 (5 bases). The ends were cut back, 5 bases at V and 3 bases at J, with 17 bases in the middle. The CDR3 runs to 15 residues. From germline, CDR1 is LNHDA and CDR2 SQIVND (reference sequence). The CDR3 is CASSSAAASIYEQYF. CDR3 coding DNA: TGTGCCAGTAGTTCGGCAGCGGCTTCGATCTACGAGCAGTACTTC.

The J gene is TRBJ1-4, the V gene TRBV9; TRBD1 matches 7 bases. The germline gives CDR1 SGDLS, CDR2 YYNGEE. This CDR3 comprises 16 residues. Trimming at V came to 0 bases and at J to 5 bases, leaving 7 bases not matched to a gene. CDR3 in amino acids: CASSVEWRGPNEKLFF. The CDR3 bases are TGTGCCAGCAGCGTAGAGTGGAGGGGGCCGAATGAAAAACTGTTTTTT. The variable domain in full, completed from reference TRBV9 and TRBJ1-4, reads DSGVTQTPKHLITATGQRVTLRCSPRSGDLSVYWYQQSLDQGLQFLIQYYNGEERAKGNILERFSAQQFPDLHSELNLSSLELGDSALYFCASSVEWRGPNEKLFFGSGTQLSVL.

This chain connects TRBV9 to TRBJ2-3; a weak D match, TRBD2 (5 bases). This CDR3 comprises 15 residues. Per germline, CDR1 SGDLS and CDR2 YYNGEE. Trimming took 2 bases from V and 0 from J, leaving 10 bases between them. CDR3 nucleotides: TGTGCCAGCAGCGTGGACTTACCTAGCACAGATACGCAGTATTTT. Residues: CASSVDLPSTDTQYF.

The chain employs TRBV10-2 and TRBJ2-3; TRBD2 aligns across 7 bases. Germline trimming cut 3 bases from V and 0 bases from J; bases unmatched to any gene: 9. CDR3 length equals 17 residues. The V gene's germline CDR1 is WSHSY and CDR2 SAAADI. This CDR3 is CASSDPTSLTSTDTQYF. The CDR3 nucleotides read TGCGCCAGCAGTGATCCGACTAGCTTAACTAGCACAGATACGCAGTATTTT.

The V call is TRBV3-1 (or the pseudogene TRBV3-2), the J call TRBJ2-1, with TRBD1 as a possible D gene (6 bases). CDR1 and CDR2 (germline): LGHDT, YNNKEL (reference sequence). V lost 4 bases and J 0 bases, leaving 10 bases between the germline ends. The CDR3 loop spans 15 amino acids. CDR3 sequence reads: CASSLPTGSYNEQFF. The CDR3 DNA sequence: TGTGCCAGCAGCCTCCCGACAGGCTCCTACAATGAGCAGTTCTTC.

This rearrangement joins TRBV10-1 to TRBJ1-2, with 8 positions matching TRBD1. The germline V gene has CDR1 WNHNN and CDR2 SYGVQD (reference sequence). The CDR3 is 15 amino acids. J was trimmed by 0 bases and V by 10 bases; bases with no gene match: 10. The CDR3 loop is CATAPRDRSNYGYTF. For the CDR3, the DNA is TGCGCCACCGCACCCCGGGACAGGTCTAACTATGGCTACACCTTC.

This rearrangement joins TRBV6-9 to TRBJ2-1, with TRBD2 matching over 9 bases. The germline CDR1 and CDR2 sequences are MNHGY and SVAAGI. Germline trimming cut 4 bases from V and 13 bases from J; bases unmatched to any gene: 20. The CDR3 covers 17 residues. The DNA for the CDR3 is TGTGCCAGCAGTTGCCGAGGGACTAGCTCGAATATCCCCCTCCAGTTCTTC. Its translation: CASSCRGTSSNIPLQFF.